These 25 T cell receptor beta chains were all obtained from the same sample, sequenced in a study of blood T cells in healthy people across ages. Together with a sample-barcoded 5' primer, a J-beta primer mix was included in a second PCR lasting about 7 to 11 cycles. MiXCR, applied by TCRdb to the 5' RACE reads, yields one record per CDR3 protein. The sample has roughly 1 million distinct CDR3 sequences; under 30% are singletons. These sequences were also reported in another study, on T cells of mothers and their children.

Sequencing was carried out using blood. These TCRs come from a girl aged 2 to 10 in good health.

This clonotype was detected a few times. V and J are TRBV29-1 and TRBJ2-5; 14 bases align to TRBD2. This CDR3 has 15 residues. In germline, CDR1 is SQVTM, CDR2 ANQGSEA. Trimming at V came to 7 bases and at J to 5 bases, leaving 9 bases not matched to a gene. This chain's CDR3 is CSAQVGTSGSETQYF. CDR3 DNA sequence: TGCAGCGCACAAGTGGGGACTAGCGGGAGTGAGACCCAGTACTTC.

This clonotype has just a few counts. This chain connects TRBV27 to TRBJ2-3, with TRBD2 matching over 8 bases. This CDR3 is 15 amino acids long. The junction had 5 bases not matched to a gene; V was cut back by 2 bases and J by 4 bases. Germline V CDR1 and CDR2: MNHEY, SMNVEV (reference sequence). The DNA for the CDR3 is TGTGCCAGCAGTTTAGGCGGGGGGTTAGCAGATACGCAGTATTTT. It yields the protein CASSLGGGLADTQYF.

This clonotype was counted ten times or more. This chain uses TRBV9 with TRBJ2-5, with D tentatively TRBD2 (5 bases). This CDR3 is 16 amino acids long. With 2 bases removed from V and 1 base from J, the gap between germline ends came to 15 bases. Germline V lookup: CDR1 SGDLS, CDR2 YYNGEE. The CDR3: CASSVSGAGPQETQYF. The CDR3 region has the DNA TGTGCCAGCAGCGTGAGCGGCGCCGGACCCCAAGAGACCCAGTACTTC.

A note on this clonotype: The junction departs from the called germline gene at one end, perhaps through a read error. This sequence joins TRBV12-3 or TRBV12-4 and TRBJ1-1; possibly TRBD1 for D (6 bases). The CDR3 length is 15 residues. In DNA, the CDR3 is TGTGCCAGCAGTTTAGTTCAGGGGTCAGACACTGAAGTTTTCTTT. Translating gives CASSLVQGSDTEVFF.

The chain joins TRBV12-3 or TRBV12-4 to TRBJ1-1; D might be TRBD1 (5 bases). V was shortened by 1 base and J by 6 bases, with 9 bases between the two germline ends. CDR3 size: 13 residues. The CDR3 DNA follows: TGTGCCAGCAGTTTAGTAGGGGTGTCTGAAGCTTTCTTT. Amino acids: CASSLVGVSEAFF.

The chain has TRBV29-1 and TRBJ2-6; no firm D call. Trimming shortened V by 2 bases and J by 2 bases, and 10 bases separated the two germline ends. Germline V CDR1 and CDR2: SQVTM, ANQGSEA. CDR3 length equals 15 residues. CDR3 in DNA: TGCAGCGTTGAATTACGAACACCTGGGGCCAACGTCCTGACTTTC. It yields the protein CSVELRTPGANVLTF.

Note on this clonotype: One end of the junction does not line up with germline, which may come from a read error. This chain joins TRBV10-3 and TRBJ2-3, with 12 bases aligning to TRBD2. Per the germline V gene, CDR1 is ENHRY and CDR2 is SYGVKD. This CDR3 is built from 15 residues. CDR3 sequence: CAISRLAGDTDTRYF. CDR3 DNA sequence: TGTGCCATCAGTAGACTAGCGGGGGACACAGATACGCGGTATTTT.

This chain links TRBV6-5 with TRBJ2-7; D is unclear. The CDR3 is 16 amino acids. Germline CDR1 and CDR2: MNHEY and SVGAGI. The V gene lost 3 bases and the J gene lost 2 bases, with 17 bases spanning the gap. The CDR3 loop is CASSYLSSTEPYEQYF. DNA for the CDR3: TGTGCCAGCAGTTATTTATCCTCTACAGAACCCTACGAGCAGTACTTC.

On this clonotype itself: The junction departs from germline at one end; a sequencing error may be responsible. The chain combines TRBV13 with TRBJ1-1; TRBD1 matches 7 bases. CDR1 and CDR2 from the germline V gene are PRHDT and FYEKMQ (reference sequence). The CDR3 spans 13 residues. Here the CDR3 DNA reads TGTGCCAGCAGCCTAGGGGACAGCGAACCGACTTGGTTT. It specifies CASSLGDSEPTWF. Full variable domain (outside the CDR3, taken from reference TRBV13 and TRBJ1-1): AAGVIQSPRHLIKEKRETATLKCYPIPRHDTVYWYQQGPGQDPQFLISFYEKMQSDKGSIPDRFSAQQFSDYHSELNMSSLELGDSALYFCASSLGDSEPTWFGQGTRLTVV.

This chain connects TRBV4-3 to TRBJ2-2; D gene unclear. The ends were cut back, 0 bases at V and 9 bases at J, with 8 bases in the middle. Germline-derived CDR1 and CDR2 are LGHNA and YSLEER. This CDR3 is built from 13 residues. CDR3: CASSQDPDRELFF. CDR3 nucleotide sequence: TGCGCCAGCAGCCAAGATCCCGACCGGGAGCTGTTTTTT.

This chain links TRBV5-1 with TRBJ1-2; no clear D. This CDR3 comprises 13 residues. The germline CDR1 and CDR2 sequences are SGHRS and YFSETQ. V was trimmed by 1 base and J by 5 bases, leaving 9 bases between them. The CDR3: CASSLKDNYGYTF. In DNA, the CDR3 is TGCGCCAGCAGCTTGAAAGACAATTATGGCTACACCTTC.

The chain is built from TRBV12-3 or TRBV12-4 and TRBJ2-2; D is possibly TRBD1 (5 bases). The V end was cut by 6 bases, the J end by 7 bases, with 12 bases between. The CDR3 covers 13 residues. The CDR3 reads CASSRPTVGELFF. In DNA form, the CDR3 reads TGTGCCAGCAGCCGCCCGACAGTCGGGGAGCTGTTTTTT.

This clonotype turned up a few times. The chain carries TRBV7-8 and TRBJ1-1; D uncertain. This CDR3 spans 15 amino acids. The ends were cut back, 2 bases at V and 2 bases at J, with 12 bases in the middle. Germline V gene sequence: CDR1 SGHVS, CDR2 FQNEAQ. The CDR3 region has the DNA TGTGCCAGCAGCTTACGGGTAGAAGTCAACACTGAAGCTTTCTTT. This codes for CASSLRVEVNTEAFF.

The chain combines TRBV12-3 or TRBV12-4 with TRBJ2-7, with TRBD1 identical over 10 bases. This CDR3 comprises 15 residues. V trimming: 6 bases; J trimming: 3 bases; junction bases outside the gene matches: 8. In nucleotides, the CDR3 is TGTGCCAGCAGCCCGGGACAGGGGCCGTACTACGAGCAGTACTTC. Encoded protein: CASSPGQGPYYEQYF.

V gene TRBV27 combines with J gene TRBJ2-1; TRBD2 matches at 7 bases. The CDR3 spans 15 residues. Germline loops: CDR1 MNHEY, CDR2 SMNVEV (reference sequence). J gave up 2 bases and V 3 bases, and 4 bases lay outside the gene matches. CDR3 DNA: TGTGCCAGCAGTTTCCGACTAGCCGCCTACAATGAGCAGTTCTTC. Translated: CASSFRLAAYNEQFF.

The genes are TRBV12-3 or TRBV12-4 and TRBJ2-7; tentative D call: TRBD2 (6 bases). There are 15 residues in the CDR3. Trimming cost V 5 bases and J 0 bases, with 14 bases left between them. CDR3 loop: CASSRRALHSYEQYF. The CDR3 DNA reads TGTGCCAGCAGTAGGAGGGCCCTACACTCCTACGAGCAGTACTTC.

A few counts support this clonotype. CDR3 nucleotide sequence: TGTGCCAGCAGCCCGGGGCCGGGGGAGCTGTTTTTT. It specifies CASSPGPGELFF. The gene calls are TRBV7-3 and TRBJ2-2, with D perhaps TRBD1 or TRBD2 (5 bases each). V was shortened by 5 bases and J by 8 bases, with 9 bases between the two germline ends. This CDR3 region has 12 residues. CDR1 and CDR2 (germline): SGHTA, FQGTGA.

The rearrangement links TRBV7-2 to TRBJ1-2; tentative D call: TRBD1 (6 bases). The CDR3 spans 15 residues. V was cut by 3 bases and J by 3 bases, with 14 bases left in between. Germline V CDR1 and CDR2: SGHTA, FQGNSA. DNA for the CDR3: TGTGCCAGCAGCTTTCACAGGGAGATCGACTATGGCTACACCTTC. Its translation is CASSFHREIDYGYTF.

The chain joins TRBV27 to TRBJ2-2, with 9 bases lining up with TRBD1. The ends lost 8 bases at V and 5 bases at J; junction bases unmatched: 6. The CDR3 covers 14 residues. Germline-derived CDR1 and CDR2 are MNHEY and SMNVEV (reference sequence). The DNA for the CDR3 is TGTGCCAGCTCGGACAGGGGTTTAACCGGGGAGCTGTTTTTT. Protein sequence: CASSDRGLTGELFF.

This clonotype came up a few times. One end of the junction does not line up with germline, which may come from a read error. This CDR3 is CASSSGLGPMGPGANVLTF. Here the CDR3 DNA reads TGTGCCAGCAGTTCCGGCCTCGGACCTATGGGCCCAGGGGCCAACGTCCTGACCTTC. The rearrangement uses TRBV28 and TRBJ2-6, with a possible D match to TRBD1 (6 bases). The V gene's germline CDR1 is MDHEN and CDR2 SYDVKM. CDR3 length: 19 amino acids.

This clonotype appeared many times. The chain employs TRBV11-1 and TRBJ2-7, with D unclear. Germline loops: CDR1 SGHAT, CDR2 FQDESV (reference sequence). V lost 7 bases, J lost 0 bases, and 4 bases lay in between. The CDR3 consists of 11 residues. The CDR3 region has the DNA TGTGCCAGCACAGACTCCTACGAGCAGTACTTC. Amino acid sequence: CASTDSYEQYF.

This clonotype was detected a few times. The genes are TRBV4-1 and TRBJ1-3, with D maybe TRBD1 (6 bases). The germline CDR1 and CDR2 sequences are MGHRA and YSYEKL. The CDR3 loop spans 16 amino acids. Trimming removed 0 bases from V and 0 bases from J, with 9 bases in between. CDR3: CASSQEATGSGNTIYF. The DNA of the CDR3 is TGCGCCAGCAGCCAAGAGGCGACAGGCTCTGGAAACACCATATATTTT.

This clonotype has a handful of counts. The rearrangement joins TRBV7-3 to TRBJ2-7, with 8 bases matching TRBD1. The junction had 9 bases not matched to a gene; V was cut back by 4 bases and J by 7 bases. CDR3 length equals 14 residues. Germline V CDR1 and CDR2: SGHTA, FQGTGA. The CDR3 bases are TGTGCCAGCAGCTCCACAGGGGGAGGTCGGGAGCAGTACTTC. The encoded protein is CASSSTGGGREQYF.

V gene TRBV6-2 or TRBV6-3 combines with J gene TRBJ1-1; 11 nucleotides line up with TRBD1. V shed 6 bases and J 0 bases; nucleotides not matched to a gene: 12. This CDR3 is 18 amino acids long. Germline V gene data show CDR1 as MNHEY and CDR2 as SVGEGT. The CDR3 sequence is CASRGQGVVYLMNTEAFF. For the CDR3, the DNA is TGTGCCAGCAGGGGACAGGGGGTTGTGTACTTAATGAACACTGAAGCTTTCTTT.

The chain recombines TRBV27 with TRBJ2-5; D is undetermined. The CDR3 spans 14 residues. In germline, CDR1 is MNHEY, CDR2 SMNVEV (reference sequence). V lost 4 bases, J lost 5 bases, and 14 bases lay in between. The CDR3 coding sequence is TGTGCCAGCAGTTCGCTCCTCGAGGTGGAGACCCAGTACTTC. Its protein product is CASSSLLEVETQYF.